The clone carrying this T cell receptor beta chain was seen many times. The V gene end was trimmed by 4 bases and the J gene end by 3 bases; junction bases not matched to a gene: 6. CDR1 is SGHVS, CDR2 FQNEAQ, per germline. The CDR3 contains 14 residues. Some clones are missing from TCRdb's copy, which holds only in-frame ones; the method was immunoSEQ multiplex PCR. Of 250,000 to 350,000 clones listed, roughly 84% are singletons. This record belongs to a study of blood T cell repertoires in COVID-19. This receptor was obtained from a human donor with COVID-19, enrolled during active disease. The donor label of this sample is uncertain. This chain joins TRBV7-8 and TRBJ2-7; 7 bases fit TRBD2. Sequences were obtained from peripheral blood. The DNA for the CDR3 is TGTGCCAGCAGCTCCACGGGCGGGAGCTACGAGCAGTACTTC. Amino acid sequence: CASSSTGGSYEQYF. Supplemented by reference TRBV7-8 and TRBJ2-7, the full variable domain reads GAGVSQSPRYKVAKRGQDVALRCDPISGHVSLFWYQQALGQGPEFLTYFQNEAQLDKSGLPSDRFFAERPEGSVSTLKIQRTQQEDSAVYLCASSSTGGSYEQYFGPGTRLTVT.